What follows is one T cell receptor (beta chain) and its context. Its antigen is unidentified. Researchers ran the PCR with 60 Vbeta and 13 Jbeta primers. Only in-frame clones appear in the TCRdb table, and some are missing; sequencing was by immunoSEQ multiplex PCR. Among around 100,000 clones listed, around 79% were seen once. The CDR3 sequence is 13 residues long. Trimming removed 4 bases from V and 4 bases from J, with 8 bases in between. The germline CDR1 and CDR2 sequences are MDHEN and SYDVKM. The data were taken from a study of cytomegalovirus exposure and HLA in healthy donors. Looking at the study overall: A preliminary data release comprised 70 million to 95 million unique TCRs obtained from HLA-typed donors.

Findings and caveats of the study: Information on immune exposure was restricted to one variable (CMV serostatus). Common viral pathogens were later found to be apparently linked to several of the most significant clusters.

This sequence was found in a man aged 55 to 70 in good health and CMV-seropositive. Sequencing was done on a sample of PBMCs. The chain carries TRBV28 and TRBJ1-5; D perhaps matches TRBD1 (5 bases). The CDR3 here is CASSSGGNQPQHF. Written as DNA, the CDR3 is TGTGCCAGCAGTTCGGGGGGGAATCAGCCCCAGCATTTT.